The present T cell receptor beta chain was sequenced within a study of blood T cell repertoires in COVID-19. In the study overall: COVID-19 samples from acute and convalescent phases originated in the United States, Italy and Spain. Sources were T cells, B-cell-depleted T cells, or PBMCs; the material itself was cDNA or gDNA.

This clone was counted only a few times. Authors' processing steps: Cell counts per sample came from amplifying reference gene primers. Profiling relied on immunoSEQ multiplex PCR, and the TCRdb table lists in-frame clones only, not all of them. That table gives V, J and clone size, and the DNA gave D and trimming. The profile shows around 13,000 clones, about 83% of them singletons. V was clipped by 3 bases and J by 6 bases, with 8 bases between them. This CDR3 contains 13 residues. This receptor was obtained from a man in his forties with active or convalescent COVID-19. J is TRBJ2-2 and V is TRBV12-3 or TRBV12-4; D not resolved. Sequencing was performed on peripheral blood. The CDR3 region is CASSFSWPGELFF. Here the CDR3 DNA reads TGTGCCAGCAGTTTCAGTTGGCCCGGGGAGCTGTTTTTT.